The source of this TCR beta chain is a study of CXCR3-negative and CXCR3-positive naive CD8 T cells. Study context: The study obtained 120 million to 150 million TRB reads, about 1.5 +/- 0.3 million per library.

Germline V lookup: CDR1 LGHNA, CDR2 YSLEER. This CDR3 comprises 16 residues. Researchers prepared the TRB cDNA libraries using 5' RACE with UMI labels. TCRdb processed the 5' RACE reads again and assigns one entry to each CDR3 protein, with no DNA. This listing includes approximately 88,000 distinct CDR3 sequences. Per CD8+ T cell subset, triplicate sorts of 300,000 cells each were done. As concerns this clonotype: What it binds is not known.

Findings and caveats of the study: Memory cells diverged, while naive CXCR3-positive and CXCR3-negative cells had similar TRBV-TRBJ usage. Much lower diversity was found in memory CD8+ cells, while both naive subsets had comparably high diversity. TRB CDR3s were more hydrophobic in CXCR3-positive than in CXCR3-negative naive cells.

Sequenced sample: naive CXCR3+ CD8+ T cells from blood. Subset indicated: CD45RO-CCR7+CD27+CD95- naive CD8+ T cells expressing CXCR3 (TNR3+). The clonotype originates from a human donor in good health. Some clones in this sample may be carry-over from other donors' samples. The rearrangement joins TRBV4-3 to TRBJ2-1; TCRdb calls TRBD2, which cannot be checked without DNA. The CDR3 region is CASSQETSGSYNEQFF.